This T cell receptor beta chain is from a study of graft-versus-host responses after intestinal transplantation. Study information: Each patient got anti-thymocyte globulin induction, then tacrolimus and steroids for two to four years.

To note about this clone: Antigen specificity is unknown.

Method: immunoSEQ multiplex PCR; TCRdb's copy keeps in-frame clones and lacks some. The sample includes over 40,000 clones, approximately 84% seen only once; the top ten take about 0.42%. Unmatched junction bases numbered 3, after V lost 2 bases and J lost 2 bases. Germline-derived CDR1 and CDR2 are SGDLS and YYNGEE. The CDR3 runs to 14 residues. The clonotype originates from a human donor who was the organ donor for an intestinal transplant. The chain recombines TRBV9 with TRBJ1-1; 7 nucleotides align to TRBD1. The source material was unstimulated CD4+ T cells sorted from spleen or lymph node cells, sampled before transplant. The CDR3 is CASSVLGGNTEAFF. The CDR3 DNA follows: TGTGCCAGCAGCGTGCTAGGGGGCAACACTGAAGCTTTCTTT.